The 11 T cell receptor beta chains below were found in one sample sequenced in a study of blood T cell repertoires in COVID-19. Produced via immunoSEQ multiplex PCR; TCRdb's table is partial and in-frame only. The sample includes 200,000 to 250,000 clones, less than 90% of them seen just once. Specimen: PBMCs or T cells enriched from blood (not recorded which). The receptors shown here come from a middle-aged woman who had recovered from COVID-19.

The chain combines TRBV19 with TRBJ1-5, with no clear D. Germline V gives CDR1 LNHDA, CDR2 SQIVND (reference sequence). The CDR3 covers 16 residues. Trimming shortened V by 5 bases and J by 0 bases, and 14 bases separated the two germline ends. This CDR3 reads CASSPLGGYSNQPQHF. The CDR3 DNA reads as TGTGCCAGTAGTCCCCTGGGAGGGTATAGCAATCAGCCCCAGCATTTT.

V gene TRBV4-2 combines with J gene TRBJ2-1, with D perhaps matching TRBD1 (6 bases). The V and J ends lost 5 bases and 9 bases respectively, with 20 bases between them. Germline-derived CDR1 and CDR2 are LGHNA and YNFKEQ. The CDR3 contains 15 residues. DNA for the CDR3: TGTGCCAGCAGCGGCGGACGGGAACCCAGGGGTGAGCAGTTCTTC. Protein product: CASSGGREPRGEQFF.

The CDR3 DNA sequence: TGTGCCAGCAGCTTGGCAGGGGTAAACACCGGGGAGCTGTTTTTT. Translating it yields CASSLAGVNTGELFF. The chain uses TRBV5-4 and TRBJ2-2; D might be TRBD1 (6 bases). CDR1 is SGHNT, CDR2 YYREEE, per germline (reference sequence). Trimming left V 0 bases short and J 2 bases short, with 8 bases between. This CDR3 contains 15 residues.

This chain links TRBV29-1 with TRBJ2-1; no clear D gene. CDR3 length equals 14 residues. Germline assignment: CDR1 SQVTM and CDR2 ANQGSEA. V lost 4 bases to trimming and J lost 7 bases, with 17 bases between them. The CDR3 region is CSVATRLSRNEQFF. As DNA, the CDR3 is TGCAGCGTTGCCACCCGCCTGTCGCGGAATGAGCAGTTCTTC.

Written as DNA, the CDR3 is TGTGCCAGCAGTTACTCGAGGGATGGCTACACCTTC. Its translation: CASSYSRDGYTF. The V gene is TRBV6-5, the J gene TRBJ1-2; no definite D call. Germline V gene data show CDR1 as MNHEY and CDR2 as SVGAGI. There are 12 residues in the CDR3. V lost 0 bases and J lost 6, with 5 bases in between.

The chain links TRBV19 to TRBJ2-3; a possible D gene is TRBD1 (6 bases). The germline CDR1 and CDR2 sequences are LNHDA and SQIVND (reference sequence). The CDR3 extends over 14 amino acids. The ends were cut back, 3 bases at V and 4 bases at J, with 11 bases in the middle. The CDR3 loop reads CASSIRGRSDTQYF. DNA for the CDR3: TGTGCCAGTAGTATCAGGGGACGTTCAGATACGCAGTATTTT.

V is TRBV10-3 and J is TRBJ2-1; 11 nucleotides agree with TRBD2. This CDR3 contains 17 residues. Per germline, CDR1 ENHRY and CDR2 SYGVKD. J gave up 6 bases and V 6 bases, and 13 bases lay outside the gene matches. CDR3 sequence reads: CAISLLLAGGDVNEQFF. For the CDR3, the DNA is TGTGCCATCAGCCTACTCCTAGCGGGAGGTGATGTCAATGAGCAGTTCTTC.

The chain employs TRBV6-5 and TRBJ2-3; 9 bases line up with TRBD1. CDR3 length: 14 amino acids. V shed 6 bases and J 5 bases; nucleotides not matched to a gene: 6. Per the germline V gene, CDR1 is MNHEY and CDR2 is SVGAGI. The CDR3 nucleotides are TGTGCCAGCAGAGCGACAGGGGGTCTAGATACGCAGTATTTT. Translating it yields CASRATGGLDTQYF.

This clone was found a few times. The V gene is TRBV30, the J gene TRBJ2-5, with a weak D call TRBD2 (6 bases). The V gene's germline CDR1 is GTSNPN and CDR2 SVGIG (reference sequence). The CDR3 is made up of 13 amino acids. V was trimmed by 0 bases and J by 5 bases, leaving 10 bases between them. In DNA, the CDR3 is TGTGCCTGGAGTGTACGCGGGAAGGAGACCCAGTACTTC. Translating gives CAWSVRGKETQYF.

The V call is TRBV5-1, the J call TRBJ1-4; 7 nucleotides align to TRBD1. Unmatched junction bases numbered 2, after V lost 0 bases and J lost 6 bases. The V gene's germline CDR1 is SGHRS and CDR2 YFSETQ. This CDR3 is built from 14 residues. The CDR3 nucleotides read TGCGCCAGCAGCTTGGATACAGGGGATGAAAAACTGTTTTTT. Amino acid sequence: CASSLDTGDEKLFF.

This clone has only a few counts. V gene TRBV18 combines with J gene TRBJ1-2, with D unclear. The CDR3 contains 12 residues. The germline V and J ends were trimmed by 5 bases and 6 bases, with 10 bases remaining between them. Germline CDR1 is KGHSH and CDR2 is LQKENI. The CDR3 DNA reads as TGTGCCAGCTCAGGAGGAAACGATGGCTACACCTTC. Protein sequence: CASSGGNDGYTF.